This T cell receptor beta chain was recorded in a study of coeliac disease. In the study overall: The study queried TRBV7-2 bias without high-resolution HLA data.

The table came from immunoSEQ multiplex PCR; TCRdb's copy has only in-frame clones and leaves some out. The sample has roughly 5,200 clones, approximately 74% seen once. Broader study findings: TRB repertoires were largely private, with most amino acid sequences found in only one sample. Lamina propria and intraepithelial cell fractions may contain each other's cells. Active celiac intraepithelial and lamina propria samples had lower TRB and TRG clonality than control samples.

CDR3 length: 14 residues. Notes on this clone: Its specificity is unknown.

The sample taken for sequencing was lamina propria lymphocytes from the gut. This sequence joins TRBV21-1 and TRBJ2-1; TRBD2, the table's D call, lacks a check against the DNA. TRBV21-1 has pseudogene status. The receptor was isolated from a woman younger than 35 with active celiac disease. As DNA, the CDR3 is TGTGCCAGCAGCCAGGACTACGATTCATGGGAGCAGTTCTTC. Translated: CASSQDYDSWEQFF.